This T cell receptor (beta chain) was retrieved from a study of early T cells in non-severe SARS-CoV-2 infection (dated by TCRdb to the early 2020s). For the wider study: TCR sequencing used bulk RNA from unsorted whole blood, so alpha and beta chains could not be paired. Here is what the overall study found, with its caveats: VDJdb matching was skewed toward anti-spike CD8 responses, so virus-specific expansions were likely underestimated and private and CD4 specificities were missed.

This clonotype was seen repeatedly, ten times or more. What antigen it recognizes has not been identified. No base quality values were provided; no much bigger clone lies one nucleotide off. V is reduced by 4 bases and J by 0 bases, leaving a spacing of 10 bases between them. Its CDR3 holds 14 amino acids, cysteine through phenylalanine. Only the CDR3 portion is preserved as DNA: 42 bases, with reading frame beginning at the first base. According to the germline V gene (reference sequence), CDR1 reads SGHKS and CDR2 reads YYEKEE. Set within a cohort of healthcare workers in London, UK, this nested case-control study involved weekly PCR testing of nasopharyngeal swabs along with blood sampling. Healthcare workers were recruited between 23 and 31 March 2020, during the week of the UK lockdown, and were followed weekly for up to about 15 weeks. Receptor amplification or capture employed 5' RACE. TCRdb names NextSeq 500 as the instrument used. The TCR library protocol attached unique molecular identifiers to individual cDNA molecules to correct for sequencing error and PCR bias. Sequencing covered both TCR alpha and beta chains, and within each sample the abundances of alpha and beta sequences were tightly co-correlated. Processing in the source paper ran as follows. Decombinator V4 was used to perform V gene, J gene and CDR3 annotation of TCR sequences. Expanded TCRs were defined as changing significantly between any two time points under a Poisson model with p below 0.0001. TCR abundances were normalised to the total number of TCRs sequenced per sample and expressed as counts per million. TRAV1-2 paired with TRAJ12, TRAJ20 or TRAJ33 defined MAIT TCRs, while TRAV10 paired with TRAJ18 defined iNKT TCRs. VDJdb, accessed 1 November 2021, was searched for CMV, EBV and SARS-CoV-2 annotated TCRs, excluding TCRs annotated for multiple antigens. TCRdb handled the public reads itself, with Q25 trimming in fastp and clone calling in MiXCR, and kept productive beta chains. Rows with a matching CDR3 protein are joined into one entry that keeps the most common DNA and genes. TCRdb assigned the V and J calls; the authors' analysis was not used. Counted in this sample were 55,000 or so distinct CDR3 sequences; roughly 10% of them appeared once. 10% to 13% of the sample is held by the ten biggest clonotypes.

The sequence was collected from an adult who was a healthcare worker with PCR-confirmed SARS-CoV-2 infection or an uninfected control (not recorded which). The sample comprised whole blood. The V and J genes are TRBV5-5 and TRBJ2-5; no D gene call is confident. The sequence in DNA is TGTGCCAGCAGCGTAAAAGGGAACCAAGAGACCCAGTACTTC. Its coded protein is CASSVKGNQETQYF.